The rows below give T cell receptor beta chains drawn from one sample of a study of T cells after yellow fever vaccination. Each CDR3 protein is one row after TCRdb ran MiXCR on the 5' RACE reads. Of roughly 520,000 distinct CDR3 sequences in the sample, just over 20% were seen once. The sequenced sample was PBMCs, obtained less than 25 days after the first yellow fever vaccination. The receptor set was obtained from a man between 18 and 29 years old who received the YFV17D yellow fever vaccine. CDR3s leave out the opening cysteine and the closing phenylalanine or tryptophan. Clone size is stated in some rows and not others, as once, few, many or a class when expanded.

. | TRBV5-6 | ASRGRTVAKNIQY
many | TRBV5-1 | ASSLVAGTDTQY
. | TRBV7-9 | ASSSFETSGTDTQY
. | TRBV6-2/TRBV6-3 | ASTYPRRVSGQF
. | TRBV6-1 | ATGQGAGETQY
. | TRBV12-3/TRBV12-4 | ASSFGTYQPQH
. | TRBV29-1 | SGTGKETQY
. | TRBV11-2 | ASSLGDQTNQPQH
few | TRBV2 | ASSEYEKLF
. | TRBV29-1 | SVEDGRGGANVLT
. | TRBV7-9 | ASTLGLHTGELF
. | TRBV12-3/TRBV12-4 | ASSLRPTIQETQY
. | TRBV7-9 | ASSRDRGFYEQY
few | TRBV20-1 | SARDDRGLQPQH
few | TRBV11-2 | ASSSNTRTGNRVY
few | TRBV12-3/TRBV12-4 | ASSRTSGGADGELF
few | TRBV5-1 | ASSPDRGNGANVLT
few | TRBV6-2/TRBV6-3 | ASIPDGANYGYT
many | TRBV7-2 | ASSLEGRGNYGYT
few | TRBV4-2 | ASSQDRFRRVTDTQY
. | TRBV4-3 | ASSQGVGSDTQY
. | TRBV7-9 | ASSLSAEKETQY
. | TRBV7-2 | ASSRDRLNQPQH
. | TRBV5-1 | ASHQGTYSYEQY
few | TRBV19 | ASMAAGGNYEQY
. | TRBV7-2 | ASSLAQGTAF
. | TRBV6-1 | ASSRGGGTGNTIY
few | TRBV6-1 | ASTPLGQGPGELF
few | TRBV6-2/TRBV6-3 | ASGVGGTEAF
. | TRBV6-2/TRBV6-3 | ASSYAGLEETQY
. | TRBV29-1 | SASGHGEVNEQF
. | TRBV13 | ASSPRGSLDTQY
many | TRBV5-1 | ASSLEGAYQPQH
. | TRBV2 | ASQGAMNTEAF
few | TRBV20-1 | SALTGWRETQY
. | TRBV6-1 | AARGGRGEYGYT
. | TRBV18 | ASSPPGGAGGTEAF
. | TRBV7-2 | ASSYLVTEAF
few | TRBV29-1 | SVEAGRDTEAF
. | TRBV7-8 | ASSPGTGMRNQPQH
few | TRBV6-2/TRBV6-3 | ASSFWRGENTGELF
few | TRBV6-1 | ASSDQATNYGYT
. | TRBV20-1 | SARGEGETQY
. | TRBV12-3/TRBV12-4 | ASRAQSLPVH
. | TRBV18 | ASSPPTGQETQY